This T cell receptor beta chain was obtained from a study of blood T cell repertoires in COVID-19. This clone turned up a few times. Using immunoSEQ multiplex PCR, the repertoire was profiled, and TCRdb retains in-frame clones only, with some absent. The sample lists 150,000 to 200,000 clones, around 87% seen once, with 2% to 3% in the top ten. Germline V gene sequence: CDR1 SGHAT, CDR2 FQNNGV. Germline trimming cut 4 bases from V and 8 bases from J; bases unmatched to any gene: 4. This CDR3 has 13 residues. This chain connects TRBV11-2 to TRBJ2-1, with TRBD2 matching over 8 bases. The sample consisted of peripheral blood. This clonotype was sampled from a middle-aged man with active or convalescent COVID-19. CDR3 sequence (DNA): TGTGCCAGCAGCTCCGGGACTAGGGATGAGCAGTTCTTC. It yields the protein CASSSGTRDEQFF.